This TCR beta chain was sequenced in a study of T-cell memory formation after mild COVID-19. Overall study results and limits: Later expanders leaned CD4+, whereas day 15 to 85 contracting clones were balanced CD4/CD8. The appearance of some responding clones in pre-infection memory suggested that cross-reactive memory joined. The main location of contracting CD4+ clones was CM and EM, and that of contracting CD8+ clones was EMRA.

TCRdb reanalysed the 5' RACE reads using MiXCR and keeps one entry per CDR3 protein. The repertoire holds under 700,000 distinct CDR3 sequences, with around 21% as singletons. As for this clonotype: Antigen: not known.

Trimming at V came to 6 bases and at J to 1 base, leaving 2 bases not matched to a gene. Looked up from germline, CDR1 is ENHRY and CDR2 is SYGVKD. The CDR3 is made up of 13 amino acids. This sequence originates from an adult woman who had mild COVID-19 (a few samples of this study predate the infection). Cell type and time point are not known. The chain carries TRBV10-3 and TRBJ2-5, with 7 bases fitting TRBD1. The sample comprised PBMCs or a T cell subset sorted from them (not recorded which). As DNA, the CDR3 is TGTGCCATCAGGGGACAGCCCCAAGAGACCCAGTACTTC. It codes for CAIRGQPQETQYF.